Following are 30 T cell receptor beta chains from one sample sequenced in a study of blood T cells in healthy people across ages. A second PCR of 7 to 11 cycles used a sample-barcoded 5' primer and a J-beta primer mix. One entry per CDR3 protein, called by TCRdb with MiXCR from the 5' RACE reads. The sample shows 1.5 million to 2 million distinct CDR3 sequences, 40% to 55% of them seen only once. The specimen sequenced was blood. Every receptor here comes from a woman in her 40s in good health.

The chain combines TRBV15 with TRBJ1-4; D gene uncertain. Trimming took 9 bases from V and 4 from J, leaving 18 bases between them. The CDR3 covers 15 residues. Germline V gives CDR1 LNHNV, CDR2 YYDKDF (reference sequence). CDR3 nucleotide sequence: TGTGCCACGCAGGAGAGGGCGGGGAGTAATGAAAAACTGTTTTTT. Protein: CATQERAGSNEKLFF. The full variable domain, its missing parts supplied by reference TRBV15 and TRBJ1-4, is DAMVIQNPRYQVTQFGKPVTLSCSQTLNHNVMYWYQQKSSQAPKLLFHYYDKDFNNEADTPDNFQSRRPNTSFCFLDIRSPGLGDTAMYLCATQERAGSNEKLFFGSGTQLSVL.

The V and J genes are TRBV6-6 and TRBJ2-3, with 8 bases fitting TRBD2. CDR1 is MNHNY, CDR2 SVGAGI, per germline (reference sequence). The CDR3 length is 13 residues. V lost 7 bases, J lost 6 bases, and 6 bases stayed unmatched. DNA of the CDR3: TGTGCCAGCAAAGCGGGGGCCAGGGATACGCAGTATTTT. Translation gives CASKAGARDTQYF.

This clonotype came up a few times. V gene TRBV28 combines with J gene TRBJ2-3; D ambiguous. There are 13 residues in the CDR3. Between the trimmed V and J ends, which lost 6 bases and 4 bases, there was a span of 11 bases. Germline V gene sequence: CDR1 MDHEN, CDR2 SYDVKM. CDR3 bases: TGTGCCAGCAGCCTGATACAAGCAGATACGCAGTATTTT. Amino acids: CASSLIQADTQYF.

The chain is built from TRBV20-1 and TRBJ2-5; D call uncertain. Germline loops: CDR1 DFQATT, CDR2 SNEGSKA (reference sequence). CDR3 length equals 14 residues. The V gene lost 3 bases and the J gene lost 11 bases, with 22 bases spanning the gap. The CDR3 is CSARYPPNYNEQYF. The CDR3 DNA is TGCAGTGCTAGGTATCCACCCAATTACAATGAGCAGTACTTC.

The chain uses TRBV5-1 and TRBJ2-5; 8 nucleotides match TRBD2. The trim removed 4 bases at V and 1 base at J, leaving 9 bases unmatched. The CDR3 is 16 residues long. Germline V lookup: CDR1 SGHRS, CDR2 YFSETQ. CDR3: CASSVYSRGVQETQYF. As DNA, the CDR3 is TGCGCCAGCAGCGTCTACTCGCGGGGGGTCCAAGAGACCCAGTACTTC.

The gene calls are TRBV20-1 and TRBJ1-1; the D gene is possibly TRBD1 (5 bases). The V end was cut by 6 bases, the J end by 2 bases, with 16 bases between. The germline gives CDR1 DFQATT, CDR2 SNEGSKA (reference sequence). This CDR3 is 14 amino acids long. CDR3 sequence: CSAPLLTDNTEAFF. The DNA of the CDR3 is TGCAGTGCCCCTTTGCTGACAGACAACACTGAAGCTTTCTTT.

This clonotype showed up just a few times. CDR3 region: CASSFRRGTQETQYF. Here the CDR3 DNA reads TGTGCCAGCAGTTTCCGGAGGGGGACCCAAGAGACCCAGTACTTC. The chain uses TRBV27 and TRBJ2-5; D assignment may be TRBD1 or TRBD2 (6 bases each). The germline CDR1 and CDR2 sequences are MNHEY and SMNVEV (reference sequence). Trimming pared 3 bases from V and 1 base from J, leaving 12 bases between. CDR3 length equals 15 residues.

The chain carries TRBV10-3 and TRBJ2-3; D unresolved. This CDR3 has 13 residues. Trimming cost V 11 bases and J 6 bases, with 18 bases left between them. CDR1 is ENHRY and CDR2 is SYGVKD in the germline V gene. DNA of the CDR3: TGTGCCTCAAGCAACCTTGTCAAGGATACGCAGTATTTT. Protein product: CASSNLVKDTQYF.

The chain recombines TRBV27 with TRBJ2-5, with unresolved D. From germline, CDR1 is MNHEY and CDR2 SMNVEV (reference sequence). Trimming took off 4 bases at V and 0 bases at J, with 9 bases between the two ends. CDR3 size: 14 residues. The CDR3 loop reads CASSSTQNQETQYF. Written as DNA, the CDR3 is TGTGCCAGCAGTTCGACTCAGAACCAAGAGACCCAGTACTTC.

The chain recombines TRBV20-1 with TRBJ2-7, with D hard to call. V lost 3 bases to trimming and J lost 0 bases, with 6 bases between them. The CDR3 sequence is 12 residues long. Germline values: CDR1 DFQATT, CDR2 SNEGSKA (reference sequence). CDR3 region: CSARQVSYEQYF. CDR3 nucleotide sequence: TGCAGTGCTAGGCAGGTCTCCTACGAGCAGTACTTC.

The V gene is TRBV20-1, the J gene TRBJ2-3; no definite D call. V was trimmed by 6 bases and J by 2 bases, leaving 18 bases between them. CDR3 length: 15 amino acids. Germline assignment: CDR1 DFQATT and CDR2 SNEGSKA (reference sequence). The CDR3 spells CSAHRPGFNTDTQYF. The CDR3 nucleotides read TGCAGTGCCCACCGGCCTGGATTTAACACAGATACGCAGTATTTT.

CDR3 in amino acids: CASRWGTGKEQYF. CDR3 bases: TGTGCCAGCAGGTGGGGGACAGGGAAGGAGCAGTACTTC. V is TRBV6-2 or TRBV6-3 and J is TRBJ2-5, with 9 nucleotides matching TRBD1. The CDR3 totals 13 residues. Germline assignment: CDR1 MNHEY and CDR2 SVGEGT. After removal of 6 bases from V and 11 bases from J, the junction contained 10 bases not matched to a gene.

J is TRBJ2-1 and V is TRBV14; weak D call: TRBD2 (5 bases). Germline V gives CDR1 SGHDN, CDR2 FVKESK. The V gene lost 0 bases and the J gene lost 1 base, with 10 bases spanning the gap. The CDR3 contains 16 residues. The chain's CDR3 is CASSQETGLSYNEQFF. The DNA of the CDR3 is TGTGCCAGCAGCCAAGAGACGGGGTTATCCTACAATGAGCAGTTCTTC.

The V and J genes are TRBV24-1 and TRBJ2-1; a possible D gene is TRBD2 (6 bases). The CDR3 runs 18 residues. V lost 4 bases, J lost 0 bases, and 18 bases lay in between. Germline-derived CDR1 and CDR2 are KGHDR and SFDVKD. CDR3 loop: CATSDRRLVESSYNEQFF. Here the CDR3 DNA reads TGTGCCACCAGTGACCGAAGACTAGTGGAATCCTCCTACAATGAGCAGTTCTTC.

V usage is TRBV5-1 and J usage is TRBJ2-1; D call uncertain. The CDR3 sequence is 15 residues long. Trimming left V 3 bases short and J 7 bases short, with 17 bases between. CDR1 is SGHRS, CDR2 YFSETQ, per germline. The chain's CDR3 is CASSSAEVRHNEQFF. The CDR3 nucleotides are TGCGCCAGCAGCTCCGCCGAGGTGAGACATAATGAGCAGTTCTTC. The full variable domain, rest sourced from reference TRBV5-1 and TRBJ2-1, is KAGVTQTPRYLIKTRGQQVTLSCSPISGHRSVSWYQQTPGQGLQFLFEYFSETQRNKGNFPGRFSGRQFSNSRSEMNVSTLELGDSALYLCASSSAEVRHNEQFFGPGTRLTVL.

J is TRBJ2-3 and V is TRBV10-3; 9 nucleotides match TRBD1. Germline V CDR1 and CDR2: ENHRY, SYGVKD. Germline trimming cut 6 bases from V and 2 bases from J; bases unmatched to any gene: 3. The length of the CDR3 is 14 residues. CDR3: CAIRGDRVTDTQYF. The CDR3 DNA is TGTGCCATCAGGGGGGACAGGGTCACAGATACGCAGTATTTT.

V gene TRBV27 combines with J gene TRBJ1-6; tentatively, D is TRBD1 (5 bases). From germline, CDR1 is MNHEY and CDR2 SMNVEV (reference sequence). V lost 0 bases and J lost 7, with 13 bases in between. The CDR3 covers 16 residues. The chain's CDR3 is CASSLSGGALNSPLHF. The CDR3 DNA sequence: TGTGCCAGCAGTTTATCGGGAGGGGCTTTAAATTCACCCCTCCACTTT.

This clonotype occurred a few times. The V and J genes are TRBV28 and TRBJ2-4, with TRBD1 matching 9 bases. The J call may be in error: the DNA end matches TRBJ2-7 better. The CDR3 loop spans 12 amino acids. The germline gives CDR1 MDHEN, CDR2 SYDVKM. CDR3 in amino acids: CASRDRGSEQYF. Written as DNA, the CDR3 is TGTGCCAGCAGGGACAGGGGAAGCGAGCAGTACTTC.

This CDR3 reads CASSLVPLVGDTQYF. CDR3 nucleotide sequence: TGTGCCAGCAGCTTAGTACCCCTAGTCGGAGATACGCAGTATTTT. V gene TRBV11-2 combines with J gene TRBJ2-3; D is undetermined. CDR3 length: 15 residues. V was trimmed by 1 base and J by 5 bases, leaving 13 bases between them. Germline values: CDR1 SGHAT, CDR2 FQNNGV.

The chain is built from TRBV27 and TRBJ1-5; D might be TRBD1 (5 bases). Trimming left V 5 bases short and J 4 bases short, with 12 bases between. The CDR3 is 14 residues long. CDR1 is MNHEY and CDR2 is SMNVEV in the germline V gene (reference sequence). Written as DNA, the CDR3 is TGTGCCAGCAGTCCACAGGAAGGGAATCAGCCCCAGCATTTT. It codes for CASSPQEGNQPQHF.

This clonotype has more than one count but fewer than ten. V usage is TRBV7-2 and J usage is TRBJ2-1; 9 bases map to TRBD2. The CDR3 sequence is 15 residues long. V lost 2 bases to trimming and J lost 7 bases; unmatched junction nucleotides: 6. The germline V gene has CDR1 SGHTA and CDR2 FQGNSA. The CDR3 DNA sequence: TGTGCCAGCAGCTTAAGAGCGGGGGGCATTAATGAGCAGTTCTTC. This sequence encodes CASSLRAGGINEQFF.

The CDR3 here is CATSDFGTGARTDTQYF. Here the CDR3 DNA reads TGTGCCACCAGTGATTTTGGGACAGGGGCCCGCACAGATACGCAGTATTTT. The chain links TRBV24-1 to TRBJ2-3; 10 bases agree with TRBD1. V dropped 1 base and J dropped 1; count of bases not matched to a gene: 4. This CDR3 contains 17 residues. Per the germline V gene, CDR1 is KGHDR and CDR2 is SFDVKD.

The chain recombines TRBV6-5 with TRBJ1-2, with D unresolved. The germline gives CDR1 MNHEY, CDR2 SVGAGI. Trimming cost V 0 bases and J 4 bases, with 18 bases left between them. This CDR3 is built from 17 residues. CDR3 bases: TGTGCCAGCAGTTACTCAAGCGAGCAAATAAGAAGCTATGGCTACACCTTC. Translation gives CASSYSSEQIRSYGYTF.

The chain combines TRBV15 with TRBJ2-1; D is undetermined. Trimming removed 1 base at V and 6 bases at J, with 10 bases between. The CDR3 consists of 14 residues. Germline V lookup: CDR1 LNHNV, CDR2 YYDKDF (reference sequence). CDR3 amino acids: CATSRGEACNEQFF. As DNA, the CDR3 is TGTGCCACCAGCAGAGGGGAAGCGTGCAATGAGCAGTTCTTC.

The chain has TRBV27 and TRBJ1-2; possibly TRBD1 for D (6 bases). The CDR3 covers 14 residues. CDR1 is MNHEY and CDR2 is SMNVEV in the germline V gene (reference sequence). V was cut by 6 bases and J by 0 bases, with 11 bases left in between. The CDR3: CASSDRPPNYGYTF. CDR3 sequence (DNA): TGTGCCAGCAGCGACAGGCCTCCTAACTATGGCTACACCTTC.

The CDR3 bases are TGCAGTGCTAGAGTTAATACAGGTCCCACTGCGGCCTCTGGGGCCAACGTCCTGACTTTC. Its translation is CSARVNTGPTAASGANVLTF. The chain carries TRBV20-1 and TRBJ2-6; tentatively, D is TRBD1 (5 bases). Germline lookup yields CDR1 DFQATT and CDR2 SNEGSKA (reference sequence). The CDR3 length is 20 residues. V lost 1 base to trimming and J lost 0 bases, with 22 bases between them.

The chain uses TRBV6-2 or TRBV6-3 and TRBJ2-7; D may be TRBD2 (5 bases). Germline V gene data show CDR1 as MNHEY and CDR2 as SVGEGT. This CDR3 comprises 14 residues. V was pared by 6 bases and J by 4 bases, with 16 bases between. The CDR3: CASRTLGSGYEQYF. The CDR3 nucleotides are TGTGCCAGCAGGACACTGGGGTCGGGATACGAGCAGTACTTC.

V is TRBV7-8 and J is TRBJ2-7, with 7 bases that match TRBD2. After removal of 10 bases from V and 6 bases from J, the junction contained 18 bases not matched to a gene. The CDR3 covers 15 residues. Germline CDR1 reads SGHVS; CDR2 reads FQNEAQ. CDR3 DNA: TGTGCCACCATCCCGGGAGGCGGCAAGCTACGCGAGCAGTACTTC. Protein product: CATIPGGGKLREQYF.

This chain uses TRBV7-9 with TRBJ1-1, with D possibly TRBD1 on 5 matching bases. The CDR3 is 15 amino acids. Trimming shortened V by 5 bases and J by 1 base, and 14 bases separated the two germline ends. CDR1 and CDR2 (germline): SEHNR, FQNEAQ (reference sequence). CDR3 amino acids: CASSNAGLTNTEAFF. The CDR3 DNA is TGTGCCAGCAGCAACGCGGGACTCACGAACACTGAAGCTTTCTTT.

V usage is TRBV3-1 and J usage is TRBJ2-1; 11 nucleotides align to TRBD2. This CDR3 contains 16 residues. CDR1 and CDR2 from the germline V gene are LGHDT and YNNKEL (reference sequence). V gave up 4 bases and J gave up 3 bases; unmatched junction bases: 5. The CDR3 DNA reads as TGTGCCAGCAGCCTTAGCGGGAGGGCCGACTACAATGAGCAGTTCTTC. Encoded protein: CASSLSGRADYNEQFF.